This T cell receptor beta chain was found in a study of T cells in Graves' hyperthyroidism and ophthalmopathy. Across the study: Peripheral blood samples were taken at initial diagnosis, prior to any treatment. Study-level findings and limits: Most thyroid clonotypes expanded above 0.001 were also detected in blood.

RNA transcripts were the template for amplifying TCR beta CDR3 regions. HTBI primers were employed in a first-round RT-PCR of the TCR CDR3. TCRdb fed the multiplex PCR reads into MiXCR, producing one record per CDR3 protein. The repertoire holds hundreds of thousands of distinct CDR3 sequences, with about 14% as singletons. This clonotype appeared a few times. Its antigen is unknown. V lost 6 bases, J lost 6 bases, and 17 bases lay in between. The V gene's germline CDR1 is MDHEN and CDR2 SYDVKM. The CDR3 length is 15 residues. V gene TRBV28 combines with J gene TRBJ2-2; D assignment may be TRBD1 or TRBD2 (6 bases each). The sequenced material came from blood. This receptor was obtained from a man aged 45-60 years with Graves' ophthalmopathy. The CDR3 loop reads CASRSGGLRAGELFF. CDR3 nucleotides: TGTGCCAGCAGGTCTGGGGGGCTTAGGGCCGGGGAGCTGTTTTTT.